The TCR beta chain under discussion was sequenced for a study of technical replicates of blood from a handful of donors. Clones were sequenced by immunoSEQ multiplex PCR, and TCRdb holds only the in-frame ones, with some missing. The sample has about 79,000 clones, 91% seen once; the top ten hold 0.3% to 0.5%. After removal of 2 bases from V and 4 bases from J, the junction contained 4 bases not matched to a gene. CDR1 WNHNN and CDR2 SYGVQD come from the germline V gene (reference sequence). This CDR3 comprises 15 residues. This clone has only a few counts. This receptor was taken from a human donor in good health. Some clones in this sample may be carry-over from other donors' samples. The V gene is TRBV10-1, the J gene TRBJ2-3, with TRBD2 matching 9 bases. The sequenced material came from T cells isolated from PBMCs. The CDR3 loop is CASSETRTSADTQYF. The CDR3 DNA follows: TGCGCCAGCAGTGAGACCCGGACTAGCGCAGATACGCAGTATTTT.